The entry below gives a single TCR beta chain sequence along with its context. Its antigen is undetermined. A second PCR of 7 to 11 cycles used a sample-barcoded 5' primer and a J-beta primer mix. TCRdb re-called the 5' RACE reads with MiXCR, one entry per CDR3 protein. The sample shows approximately 800,000 distinct CDR3 sequences, about 61% of them seen only once. These data originate in a study of blood T cells in healthy people across ages. Notes on the study in general: Unknown donor CMV status possibly confounded expanded clonotype changes.

V dropped 2 bases and J dropped 6 bases, with 8 bases sitting between them. CDR1 and CDR2 (germline): SGHTA, FQGTGA. The CDR3 is 13 amino acids. The chain joins TRBV7-3 to TRBJ2-1, with unresolved D. Sequencing used blood. The TCR originated in a man in his forties in good health. The CDR3 nucleotides read TGTGCCAGCAGCTTAGTCTCGTTCAATGAGCAGTTCTTC. It translates to CASSLVSFNEQFF.